Detailed here is one T cell receptor beta chain. Produced via immunoSEQ multiplex PCR; TCRdb's table is partial and in-frame only. The table records about 110,000 clones, roughly nine tenths of them present only once. The data were taken from a study of T cell responses to AZD1222 COVID-19 vaccine. V was clipped by 7 bases and J by 5 bases; unmatched bases: 6. Germline V gives CDR1 SGHDN, CDR2 FVKESK. The CDR3 runs 14 residues. The material sequenced was peripheral blood, taken on day 0 of AZD1222 vaccination. V gene TRBV14 combines with J gene TRBJ1-4, with TRBD1 matching 8 bases. This receptor was taken from an adult in good health. The CDR3 protein is CASKHRGGNEKLFF. The CDR3 coding sequence is TGTGCCAGCAAGCACAGGGGGGGGAATGAAAAACTGTTTTTT. The full variable domain, with the rest looked up from reference TRBV14 and TRBJ1-4, is EAGVTQFPSHSVIEKGQTVTLRCDPISGHDNLYWYRRVMGKEIKFLLHFVKESKQDESGMPNNRFLAERTGGTYSTLKVQPAELEDSGVYFCASKHRGGNEKLFFGSGTQLSVL.